The 14 T cell receptor beta chains below come from one sample, sequenced in a study of cytomegalovirus exposure and HLA in healthy donors. The PCR had 60 Vbeta and 13 Jbeta primers. Clones were read by immunoSEQ multiplex PCR, and TCRdb kept only the in-frame ones, dropping some. The table records 66,000 or so clones, roughly 90% of them present only once. Sequencing was performed on PBMCs. All receptors derive from a man aged 25-40 years in good health and CMV-seropositive.

The rearrangement links TRBV11-3 to TRBJ2-2; D may be TRBD2 (5 bases). The CDR3 is 20 amino acids. Between the trimmed V and J ends, which lost 6 bases and 6 bases, there was a span of 32 bases. Germline V gene data show CDR1 as SGHNT and CDR2 as YENEEA. CDR3 region: CASSKTRRVEGWRTPGELFF. In DNA form, the CDR3 reads TGTGCCAGCAGTAAAACCCGGCGGGTCGAAGGGTGGAGAACACCCGGGGAGCTGTTTTTT.

The chain recombines TRBV10-1 with TRBJ2-4; no firm D call. The CDR3 has 16 amino acids. Germline V CDR1 and CDR2: WNHNN, SYGVQD (reference sequence). The germline V and J ends were trimmed by 3 bases and 1 base, with 13 bases remaining between them. CDR3 sequence reads: CASSDSLELAKNIQYF. Written as DNA, the CDR3 is TGCGCCAGCAGTGATAGTCTGGAGCTCGCCAAAAACATTCAGTACTTC.

J is TRBJ1-5 and V is TRBV5-6; D is perhaps TRBD1 (5 bases). V dropped 1 base and J dropped 3 bases, with 8 bases sitting between them. This CDR3 comprises 14 residues. Germline V lookup: CDR1 SGHDT, CDR2 YYEEEE. CDR3 coding DNA: TGTGCCAGCAGCTTGAGACAGTCCAATCAGCCCCAGCATTTT. This encodes CASSLRQSNQPQHF.

In nucleotides, the CDR3 is TGTGCCAGCAGCTCTTCAGGGGAAGAAGGCTACACCTTC. Its protein product is CASSSSGEEGYTF. The genes are TRBV4-2 and TRBJ1-2, with D perhaps matching TRBD1 (6 bases). The CDR3 is made up of 13 amino acids. CDR1 and CDR2 from the germline V gene are LGHNA and YNFKEQ. Deletions cut 5 bases from V and 8 bases from J, with 15 bases between.

This sequence joins TRBV11-3 and TRBJ1-1; possible D gene TRBD1, 6 bases. Germline V CDR1 and CDR2: SGHNT, YENEEA. V lost 1 base to trimming and J lost 2 bases, with 8 bases between them. The CDR3 has 14 amino acids. The CDR3 here is CASSLGGGNTEAFF. The CDR3 bases are TGTGCCAGCAGCTTAGGAGGGGGTAACACTGAAGCTTTCTTT.

The gene calls are TRBV27 and TRBJ2-2; D call uncertain. Per germline, CDR1 MNHEY and CDR2 SMNVEV (reference sequence). This CDR3 contains 13 residues. V was shortened by 6 bases and J by 1 base, with 6 bases between the two germline ends. The CDR3, as DNA: TGTGCCAGCAGCATCAGGAACACCGGGGAGCTGTTTTTT. This translates into CASSIRNTGELFF.

The chain carries TRBV10-3 and TRBJ1-2, with TRBD1 identical over 10 bases. Germline assignment: CDR1 ENHRY and CDR2 SYGVKD. The CDR3 covers 15 residues. The ends lost 2 bases at V and 8 bases at J; junction bases unmatched: 8. In nucleotides, the CDR3 is TGTGCCATCAGTGAGGCCGGGACAGGGGAAGGCGGCTACACCTTC. Translating it yields CAISEAGTGEGGYTF.

This chain links TRBV28 with TRBJ2-7, with 13 positions matching TRBD2. Germline values: CDR1 MDHEN, CDR2 SYDVKM. Trimming took 4 bases from V and 6 from J; bases not matched to a gene: 9. CDR3 size: 16 residues. In DNA form, the CDR3 reads TGTGCCAGCAGTTCCCCCGGACTAGCGGGAGCGGCCGAGCAGTACTTC. This gives the protein CASSSPGLAGAAEQYF.

The gene calls are TRBV18 and TRBJ1-1; possible D gene TRBD1, 6 bases. CDR3 length: 16 amino acids. The V end was cut by 1 base, the J end by 6 bases, with 18 bases between. CDR1 KGHSH and CDR2 LQKENI come from the germline V gene. The CDR3 nucleotides read TGTGCCAGCTCACCACTCGGGGGGCTGGCTATCGCTGAAGCTTTCTTT. Protein product: CASSPLGGLAIAEAFF.

The V call is TRBV5-1, the J call TRBJ2-7; D possibly corresponds to TRBD2 (5 bases). Germline CDR1 and CDR2: SGHRS and YFSETQ. The CDR3 extends over 14 amino acids. V was clipped by 0 bases and J by 3 bases, with 10 bases between them. The DNA of the CDR3 is TGCGCCAGCAGCTTGGCCGGGGAGCGCTACGAGCAGTACTTC. Translated: CASSLAGERYEQYF.

This clone was recorded only once. The chain recombines TRBV6-5 with TRBJ2-7; no clear D gene. The germline CDR1 and CDR2 sequences are MNHEY and SVGAGI. The CDR3 runs to 15 residues. V was cut by 6 bases and J by 4 bases, with 19 bases left in between. The CDR3 here is CASRFSTAEPYEQYF. DNA for the CDR3: TGTGCCAGCAGATTTTCAACAGCCGAACCATACGAGCAGTACTTC.

This clone has just a few counts. V is TRBV6-1 and J is TRBJ1-3, with no clear D. The V end lost 3 bases, the J end lost 4 bases, and 13 bases lay between the germline ends. The CDR3 has 15 residues. Germline CDR1 and CDR2: MNHNS and SASEGT. The CDR3 bases are TGTGCCAGCAGTGAGTCGGGAGAGATCGGAAACACCATATATTTT. It yields the protein CASSESGEIGNTIYF.

V gene TRBV5-6 combines with J gene TRBJ1-1; D ambiguous. The CDR3 contains 14 residues. Per the germline V gene, CDR1 is SGHDT and CDR2 is YYEEEE. V shed 4 bases and J shed 0 bases, with 10 bases lying between them. The CDR3 DNA reads TGTGCCAGCAGCACCACTAAGGTGAACACTGAAGCTTTCTTT. Its translation is CASSTTKVNTEAFF.

The chain couples TRBV19 to TRBJ1-1; 9 bases line up with TRBD1. V shed 2 bases, J shed 6 bases, and the junction held 4 bases outside the gene matches. The CDR3 totals 14 residues. CDR1 is LNHDA, CDR2 SQIVND, per germline (reference sequence). The CDR3 protein is CASSIRQGVAEAFF. Here the CDR3 DNA reads TGTGCCAGTAGTATACGACAGGGGGTCGCTGAAGCTTTCTTT.